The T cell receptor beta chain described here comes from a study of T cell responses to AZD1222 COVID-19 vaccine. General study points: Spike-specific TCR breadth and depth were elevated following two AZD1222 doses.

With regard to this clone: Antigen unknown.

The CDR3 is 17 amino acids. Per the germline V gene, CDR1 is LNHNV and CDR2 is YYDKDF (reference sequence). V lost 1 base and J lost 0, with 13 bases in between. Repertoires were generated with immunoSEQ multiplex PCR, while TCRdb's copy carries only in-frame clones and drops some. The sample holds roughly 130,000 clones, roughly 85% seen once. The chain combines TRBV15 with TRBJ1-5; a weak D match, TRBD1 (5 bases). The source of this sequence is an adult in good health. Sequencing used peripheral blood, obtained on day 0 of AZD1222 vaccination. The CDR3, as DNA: TGTGCCACCAGCAGAGTCCCCCTTGACAGTAGCAATCAGCCCCAGCATTTT. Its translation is CATSRVPLDSSNQPQHF.